Below, 18 T cell receptor beta chains from the same sample are listed, as sequenced in a study of blood T cell repertoires in COVID-19. TCRdb keeps only in-frame clones here, not all; method: immunoSEQ multiplex PCR. The sample consists of a few hundred thousand clones, around 90% of them appearing once. Sequencing used peripheral blood. These receptors all stem from a woman in her 70s with COVID-19, enrolled during active disease.

This chain links TRBV3-1 (or the pseudogene TRBV3-2) with TRBJ1-6; no definite D call. This CDR3 is built from 14 residues. V lost 1 base, J lost 4 bases, and 5 bases lay in between. Germline-derived CDR1 and CDR2 are LGHDT and YNNKEL (reference sequence). CDR3 nucleotide sequence: TGTGCCAGCAGCCAAGTCCAGTATAATTCACCCCTCCACTTT. This encodes CASSQVQYNSPLHF.

The chain links TRBV27 to TRBJ2-7; TRBD2 matches at 13 bases. The germline CDR1 and CDR2 sequences are MNHEY and SMNVEV (reference sequence). The V and J ends lost 5 bases and 4 bases, in that order; junction bases with no gene match: 8. CDR3 length: 16 residues. The CDR3 sequence is CASSRTSGRIGYEQYF. Here the CDR3 DNA reads TGTGCCAGCAGTAGGACTAGCGGGAGAATTGGTTACGAGCAGTACTTC.

CDR3 bases: TGCGCCAGCAGCTTGGTGGCTAGCGACAAAAACATTCAGTACTTC. Protein sequence: CASSLVASDKNIQYF. The J gene is TRBJ2-4, the V gene TRBV5-1, with a possible D match to TRBD2 (6 bases). Germline-derived CDR1 and CDR2 are SGHRS and YFSETQ. Between the trimmed V and J ends, which lost 0 bases and 3 bases, there was a span of 10 bases. This CDR3 is 15 amino acids long.

The V gene is TRBV7-2, the J gene TRBJ2-4; tentative D call: TRBD1 (6 bases). V gave up 2 bases and J gave up 7 bases, with 18 bases separating them. Germline loops: CDR1 SGHTA, CDR2 FQGNSA. The length of the CDR3 is 16 residues. The CDR3: CASSLTGSLGVNIQYF. The CDR3 DNA is TGTGCCAGCAGCTTAACAGGGTCCTTGGGTGTTAACATTCAGTACTTC.

V usage is TRBV3-1 (or the pseudogene TRBV3-2) and J usage is TRBJ2-2; D call uncertain. Germline CDR1 reads LGHDT; CDR2 reads YNNKEL (reference sequence). V was cut by 4 bases and J by 6 bases, with 12 bases left in between. The CDR3 has 14 amino acids. Here the CDR3 DNA reads TGTGCCAGCAGCCTGGGCCATCATGCCGGGGAGCTGTTTTTT. Translation: CASSLGHHAGELFF.

The gene calls are TRBV30 and TRBJ2-2, with D unresolved. The V end was cut by 0 bases, the J end by 6 bases, with 5 bases between. CDR1 and CDR2 from the germline V gene are GTSNPN and SVGIG (reference sequence). This CDR3 contains 12 residues. This CDR3 is CAWSVVAGELFF. For the CDR3, the DNA is TGTGCCTGGAGTGTAGTAGCCGGGGAGCTGTTTTTT. Based on the CDR3 plus reference TRBV30 and TRBJ2-2, the full variable domain is SQTIHQWPATLVQPVGSPLSLECTVEGTSNPNLYWYRQAAGRGLQLLFYSVGIGQISSEVPQNLSASRPQDRQFILSSKKLLLSDSGFYLCAWSVVAGELFFGEGSRLTVL.

The chain has TRBV6-5 and TRBJ1-4; 7 bases fit TRBD1. Trimming cost V 6 bases and J 7 bases; bases outside gene matches: 8. Germline V gene lookup returns CDR1 MNHEY and CDR2 SVGAGI. The CDR3 loop spans 14 amino acids. CDR3 nucleotides: TGTGCCAGCAGCACACAGGGGAAGTCTGAAAAACTGTTTTTT. This encodes CASSTQGKSEKLFF.

V usage is TRBV29-1 and J usage is TRBJ1-4; D may be TRBD1 (5 bases). Trimming removed 3 bases at V and 7 bases at J, with 12 bases between. The CDR3 loop spans 13 amino acids. The V gene's germline CDR1 is SQVTM and CDR2 ANQGSEA. This CDR3 reads CSVDFSGGEKLFF. For the CDR3, the DNA is TGCAGCGTTGATTTTTCCGGGGGTGAAAAACTGTTTTTT.

The rearrangement links TRBV18 to TRBJ1-2; 9 bases are shared with TRBD1. The junction had 5 bases not matched to a gene; V was cut back by 0 bases and J by 6 bases. The CDR3 consists of 15 residues. Germline V gene data show CDR1 as KGHSH and CDR2 as LQKENI. The DNA of the CDR3 is TGTGCCAGCTCACCACCGGACAGGGGCGGAGATGGCTACACCTTC. It yields the protein CASSPPDRGGDGYTF.

V and J are TRBV5-6 and TRBJ2-1; TRBD2 agrees at 9 bases. Germline CDR1 is SGHDT and CDR2 is YYEEEE. The CDR3 totals 16 residues. Germline trimming cut 0 bases from V and 5 bases from J; bases unmatched to any gene: 6. The CDR3 DNA reads TGTGCCAGCAGCTTGGGTAGCGGGAGTTACGACAATGAGCAGTTCTTC. Translated: CASSLGSGSYDNEQFF.

The CDR3 DNA reads as TGTGCCAGCAGCCGGACGACTAGCGGGCAAGAGACCCAGTACTTC. Its translation is CASSRTTSGQETQYF. The chain combines TRBV28 with TRBJ2-5; TRBD2 matches 10 bases. Trimming at V came to 6 bases and at J to 2 bases, leaving 6 bases not matched to a gene. This CDR3 has 15 amino acids. The V gene's germline CDR1 is MDHEN and CDR2 SYDVKM.

The chain links TRBV2 to TRBJ2-2, with 8 positions matching TRBD2. The CDR3 runs 18 residues. The germline CDR1 and CDR2 sequences are SNHLY and FYNNEI. V lost 4 bases to trimming and J lost 2 bases; unmatched junction nucleotides: 12. CDR3 in amino acids: CASSVRGRTLLNTGELFF. CDR3 sequence (DNA): TGTGCCAGCAGTGTACGCGGGAGGACCCTTTTAAACACCGGGGAGCTGTTTTTT.

Written as DNA, the CDR3 is TGTGCCAGCAACCTCGGGGGCACAGATACGCAGTATTTT. Residues: CASNLGGTDTQYF. The chain combines TRBV27 with TRBJ2-3, with D tentatively TRBD2 (5 bases). V was cut by 7 bases and J by 1 base, with 9 bases left in between. The CDR3 length is 13 residues. The germline CDR1 and CDR2 sequences are MNHEY and SMNVEV (reference sequence).

The rearrangement joins TRBV5-1 to TRBJ1-1; perhaps TRBD1 as D (6 bases). The germline V and J ends were trimmed by 3 bases and 0 bases, with 12 bases remaining between them. CDR1 is SGHRS, CDR2 YFSETQ, per germline. CDR3 length: 15 residues. CDR3 bases: TGCGCCAGCAGCTCAACAGGGACGATGAACACTGAAGCTTTCTTT. This translates into CASSSTGTMNTEAFF.

The chain is built from TRBV3-1 (or the pseudogene TRBV3-2) and TRBJ1-1; D is perhaps TRBD1 (5 bases). The CDR3 runs 15 residues. V lost 2 bases, J lost 0 bases, and 10 bases lay in between. CDR1 is LGHDT, CDR2 YNNKEL, per germline (reference sequence). CDR3 sequence (DNA): TGTGCCAGCAGCCAAACAGGTGTAATGAACACTGAAGCTTTCTTT. It encodes CASSQTGVMNTEAFF.

In its sample, this clone was seen once. This chain links TRBV28 with TRBJ2-7; possible D gene TRBD1, 6 bases. The CDR3 is made up of 16 amino acids. Trimming took off 1 base at V and 5 bases at J, with 18 bases between the two ends. Germline CDR1 MDHEN, CDR2 SYDVKM. The CDR3 nucleotides are TGTGCCAGCAGTTTATCTGGGGCAGGGGCGAAGCACGAGCAGTACTTC. As protein: CASSLSGAGAKHEQYF.

V usage is TRBV12-3 or TRBV12-4 and J usage is TRBJ1-2, with 11 nucleotides matching TRBD1. Trimming removed 8 bases from V and 8 bases from J; junction bases left unmatched: 7. The CDR3 extends over 13 amino acids. DNA of the CDR3: TGTGCCAGCGCGGACAGGGGGCGCCGAGGCTACACCTTC. Protein sequence: CASADRGRRGYTF.

Only one count was recorded for this clone. The chain links TRBV10-3 to TRBJ1-2, with no clear D. Trimming cost V 4 bases and J 6 bases, with 6 bases left between them. This CDR3 is built from 11 residues. Germline CDR1 reads ENHRY; CDR2 reads SYGVKD. This chain's CDR3 is CAISGENGYTF. The CDR3 DNA follows: TGTGCCATCAGTGGAGAGAATGGCTACACCTTC.